This T cell receptor beta chain was captured in a study of blood T cell repertoires in COVID-19 (dated by TCRdb to the early 2020s). Some background on the complete study: Samples covering the acute and convalescent phases of COVID-19 were provided by collaborators in the United States, Italy and Spain. Where HLA class I and class II types were available, the types were taken from metadata supplied by the sample provider, not from assay-based typing. Subjects who had been exposed to COVID-19, were actively infected with it, or had recovered from it provided the deeply sampled blood TCRbeta repertoires that made up the dataset. The repertoires were made available in a free public database intended to serve as a resource for research on the immune response to SARS-CoV-2. The prospective study material was composed of cDNA or gDNA derived from T cells, B-cell-depleted T cells, or PBMCs. Samples were obtained from the ongoing ImmuneRACE study (first 160 participants) and from 1,254 subjects provided by 6 global collaborators. Sample metadata almost always included a de-identified subject ID, COVID-19 status, age in years and sex.

Of note for this clone: It has no known antigen specificity. Per-base qualities were not stored, and no clone one base away is much larger.

TCRbeta CDR3 regions were amplified from genomic DNA using the immunoSEQ Assay, a bias-controlled multiplex PCR. On the study's bioinformatics: The number of nucleated cells in each sample was estimated from the amplification of reference gene primers within the assay. Sequence reads were collapsed and filtered to measure the absolute abundance of every unique TCRbeta CDR3 rearrangement. For each sample, productive Simpson clonality was calculated by taking the square root of Simpson's diversity index across productive rearrangements. Held by TCRdb, this immuneACCESS table contains in-frame sequences only and omits some clones. Under half of the omission traces to an unresolved V gene where checked; the cause of the rest is unknown. Clone size and V and J calls were adopted from that table, with D and trimming inferred from the DNA. The sample table contains around 290,000 clones; only one count was recorded for approximately 86% of them. Of the sample, under 3% is held by the ten largest clones.

Beyond this particular receptor, the publication reports: How much clinical and demographic metadata was included differed by source and by participant, and the metadata was provided uncurated.

Participants in the prospective study were enrolled through a virtual design, were aged 18 to 89 years, and lived in approximately 25 United States geographic areas. In the prospective study, cohorts were assigned on the basis of participant-reported clinical history obtained from a screening survey and a study questionnaire. Recovered participants in ImmuneRACE Cohort 3 were defined by two consecutive negative NP/OP PCR tests, clearance by a healthcare professional, or resolution of symptoms. In the prospective study, whole blood, serum and a nasopharyngeal or oropharyngeal swab were collected from each participant by mobile phlebotomists. Prospective study participants could optionally give additional blood draws and questionnaires over a roughly 2-month period. Before DNA extraction, prospective study blood samples were shipped either frozen or at room temperature. Counted from cysteine to phenylalanine, this CDR3 has 16 amino acids. Of the read, only the CDR3 DNA is kept; its 48 bases are in frame from base 1. The junction carries 18 bases between V and J, which are trimmed by 6 bases and 0 bases respectively. From the germline V gene, CDR1 is SGHTA and CDR2 is FQGNSA.

The rearrangement joined TRBV7-2 to TRBJ2-7; a weak D assignment points to TRBD1 (7 bases agree). This TCR came from a woman aged 18-29 years who had recovered from COVID-19. The material sequenced was PBMCs or T cells enriched from blood (not recorded which). The nucleotide sequence is given as TGTGCCAGCAGGAGAGACAGGGCGGGAAGCTCCTACGAGCAGTACTTC. The translation is CASRRDRAGSSYEQYF. Beyond the CDR3, the reference TRBV7-2 and TRBJ2-7 genes provide the residues; the full variable domain reads: GAGVSQSPSNKVTEKGKDVELRCDPISGHTALYWYRQSLGQGLEFLIYFQGNSAPDKSGLPSDRFSAERTGGSVSTLTIQRTQQEDSAVYLCASRRDRAGSSYEQYFGPGTRLTVT.